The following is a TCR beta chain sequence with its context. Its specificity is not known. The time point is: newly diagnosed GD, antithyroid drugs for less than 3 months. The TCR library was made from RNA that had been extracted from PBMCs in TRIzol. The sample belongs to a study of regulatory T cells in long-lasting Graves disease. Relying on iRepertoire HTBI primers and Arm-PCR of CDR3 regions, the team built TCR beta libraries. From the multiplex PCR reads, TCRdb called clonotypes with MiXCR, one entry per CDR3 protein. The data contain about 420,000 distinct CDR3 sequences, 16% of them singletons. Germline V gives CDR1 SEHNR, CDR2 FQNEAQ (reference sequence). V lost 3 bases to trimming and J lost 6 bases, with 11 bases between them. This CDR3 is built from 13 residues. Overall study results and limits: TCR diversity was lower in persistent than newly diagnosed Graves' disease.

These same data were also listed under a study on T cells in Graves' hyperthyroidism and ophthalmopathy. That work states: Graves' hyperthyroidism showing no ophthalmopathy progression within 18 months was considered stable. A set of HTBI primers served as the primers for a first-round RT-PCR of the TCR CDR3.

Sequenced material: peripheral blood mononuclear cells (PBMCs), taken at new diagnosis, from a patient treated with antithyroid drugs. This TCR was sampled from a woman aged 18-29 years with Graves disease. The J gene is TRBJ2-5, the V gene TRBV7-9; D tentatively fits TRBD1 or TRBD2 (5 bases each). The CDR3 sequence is CASSLGGGQTQYF. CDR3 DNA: TGTGCCAGCAGCTTGGGTGGGGGACAGACCCAGTACTTC.